The 18 T cell receptor beta chains given below trace back to one sample, sequenced in a study of T cells expressing NK-cell markers. TCRdb re-called the 5' RACE reads and shows each CDR3 protein once, DNA omitted. There are 350,000 to 500,000 distinct CDR3 sequences in the sample, with more than 7% held by the top ten. Sequencing was done on a sample of blood T cells: a sorted CD56 or NKG2C T cell subset, CD4+ or CD8+ T cells, or bulk PBMC T cells (not recorded which). These receptors were obtained from a woman aged 18-70 years in good health.

The chain employs TRBV11-2 and TRBJ2-2; TCRdb lists TRBD1, though no DNA is available to test this call. Per the germline V gene, CDR1 is SGHAT and CDR2 is FQNNGV. The CDR3 is 13 residues long. CDR3 in amino acids: CASVEGGTGELFF.

The chain uses TRBV20-1 and TRBJ1-1; there is no DNA to check the TCRdb D call of TRBD1. CDR3 length equals 13 residues. CDR1 is DFQATT, CDR2 SNEGSKA, per germline (reference sequence). CDR3: CSARGPLWTEAFF.

The V and J genes are TRBV15 and TRBJ2-7; no DNA is available, so the TRBD2 call from TCRdb remains unchecked. The CDR3 is 15 amino acids. Germline CDR1 LNHNV, CDR2 YYDKDF (reference sequence). CDR3 protein: CATSRGPTGPYEQYF.

This sequence joins TRBV29-1 and TRBJ2-4. The V gene's germline CDR1 is SQVTM and CDR2 ANQGSEA. CDR3 size: 14 residues. The chain's CDR3 is CSVDIKGAKNIQYF.

V is TRBV4-2 and J is TRBJ1-5. CDR3 length equals 17 residues. From germline, CDR1 is LGHNA and CDR2 YNFKEQ. This CDR3 is CASSRGPADRSNQPQHF.

The V and J genes are TRBV4-2 and TRBJ2-2. Germline CDR1 and CDR2: LGHNA and YNFKEQ. The CDR3 runs 15 residues. CDR3 amino acids: CASSQDSISTGELFF.

The chain links TRBV4-3 to TRBJ1-1. Looked up from germline, CDR1 is LGHNA and CDR2 is YSLEER. This CDR3 spans 14 amino acids. The CDR3 spells CASSQDLRNTEAFF.

The CDR3: CSARNWERDVSYEQYF. The gene calls are TRBV20-1 and TRBJ2-7; TCRdb outputs TRBD2, but without DNA this stays unchecked. Germline lookup yields CDR1 DFQATT and CDR2 SNEGSKA (reference sequence). This CDR3 is 16 amino acids long.

The chain recombines TRBV7-2 with TRBJ1-6; TCRdb names TRBD1, which stays unverified in the absence of DNA. Germline values: CDR1 SGHTA, CDR2 FQGNSA. The CDR3 is 15 amino acids. The CDR3: CASSWTGIYNSPLHF.

The CDR3 here is CASSPLLTDTQYF. This sequence joins TRBV3-1 and TRBJ2-3. CDR1 is LGHDT and CDR2 is YNNKEL in the germline V gene (reference sequence). The CDR3 loop spans 13 amino acids.

The chain recombines TRBV29-1 with TRBJ2-1. Germline V gives CDR1 SQVTM, CDR2 ANQGSEA. This CDR3 has 16 amino acids. CDR3 amino acids: CSVDSWTGSSYNEQFF.

The chain combines TRBV6-5 with TRBJ2-1; TCRdb gives TRBD1 as the D gene, but with no DNA this cannot be confirmed. Per germline, CDR1 MNHEY and CDR2 SVGAGI. The CDR3 covers 16 residues. This CDR3 reads CASSTSRGVSYNEQFF.

The chain is built from TRBV25-1 and TRBJ2-5. This CDR3 spans 14 amino acids. The V gene's germline CDR1 is MGHDK and CDR2 SYGVNS. CDR3 amino acids: CASSVGTQLETQYF.

The chain carries TRBV6-1 and TRBJ1-5; TCRdb indicates TRBD1, and absent DNA this call remains unverified. The CDR3 is made up of 15 amino acids. Per germline, CDR1 MNHNS and CDR2 SASEGT. The CDR3 spells CASSEEGISNQPQHF.

The V gene is TRBV27, the J gene TRBJ1-1. This CDR3 is 13 amino acids long. CDR1 is MNHEY, CDR2 SMNVEV, per germline (reference sequence). The CDR3 reads CASSVGTATEAFF.

The V call is TRBV7-2, the J call TRBJ2-3. The CDR3 contains 14 residues. The germline V gene has CDR1 SGHTA and CDR2 FQGNSA. CDR3 residues: CASSLERFADTQYF.

Here the CDR3 reads CATTLRAGDTQYF. The V gene is TRBV15, the J gene TRBJ2-3; TCRdb returns TRBD2, unconfirmable since there is no DNA. From germline, CDR1 is LNHNV and CDR2 YYDKDF (reference sequence). This CDR3 contains 13 residues.

The V and J genes are TRBV12-3 or TRBV12-4 and TRBJ2-7; TCRdb's D call, TRBD1, is unchecked because there is no DNA. This CDR3 has 16 residues. The chain's CDR3 is CASSLGVTGRPYEQYF.